A selection of T cell receptor beta chains follows, all from one sample in a study of T-cell memory formation after mild COVID-19. TCRdb processed the 5' RACE reads anew with MiXCR; each CDR3 protein has one entry. The profile shows around 200,000 distinct CDR3 sequences, around 25% of them singletons. Sequencing was performed on PBMCs or a T cell subset sorted from them (not recorded which). These TCRs come from an adult woman who had mild COVID-19 (a few samples of this study predate the infection). Cell type and time point are not known. Each CDR3 is given with its conserved first and last residue. Each record gives: clone size, CDR3 length, V gene, J gene, D gene, CDR3 protein, CDR3 DNA. A D gene is named only where the DNA matches it firmly. A clone size is listed for some rows: how often the clone was seen (once, few, many), or a class if it is expanded.

few	18	TRBV5-8	TRBJ2-5	NA	CASSAGFLTESYQETQYF	TGTGCCAGCAGCGCGGGCTTTCTGACAGAATCGTACCAAGAGACCCAGTACTTC
few	11	TRBV25-1	TRBJ2-1	NA	CASTSSGEQFF	TGTGCCAGCACTTCATCGGGGGAGCAGTTCTTC
few	14	TRBV24-1	TRBJ2-1	TRBD1	CATRPGQGANEQFF	TGTGCCACCAGGCCGGGACAGGGGGCGAATGAGCAGTTCTTC
once	13	TRBV7-9	TRBJ2-4	TRBD1	CASSGQGGNIQYF	TGTGCCAGCAGCGGACAGGGGGGCAACATTCAGTACTTC
NA	16	TRBV7-3	TRBJ2-5	NA	CASSALGAGVQETQYF	TGTGCCAGCAGCGCCCTAGGTGCGGGTGTTCAAGAGACCCAGTACTTC
NA	13	TRBV12-5	TRBJ2-1	NA	CASGLTRHNEQFF	TGTGCTAGTGGTTTGACAAGGCACAATGAGCAGTTCTTC
few	15	TRBV4-1	TRBJ2-2	NA	CASSQVGRNTGELFF	TGCGCCAGCAGCCAAGTCGGACGGAACACCGGGGAGCTGTTTTTT
many	15	TRBV4-2	TRBJ2-1	TRBD2	CASSPSGSSYNEQFF	TGTGCCAGCAGTCCTAGCGGGAGCTCCTACAATGAGCAGTTCTTC
few	16	TRBV12-5	TRBJ2-5	TRBD2	CASAFTTSGNMKTQYF	TGTGCTAGTGCCTTCACGACTAGCGGGAATATGAAGACCCAGTACTTC
NA	13	TRBV6-5	TRBJ1-2	NA	CASSSGSLYGYTF	TGTGCCAGCAGCTCCGGTTCCCTCTATGGCTACACCTTC
NA	14	TRBV5-1	TRBJ1-1	NA	CASSLHGRNTEAFF	TGCGCCAGCAGCTTACACGGCAGGAACACTGAAGCTTTCTTT
NA	13	TRBV6-5	TRBJ2-1	NA	CASSYQGYNEQFF	TGTGCCAGCAGTTACCAGGGGTACAATGAGCAGTTCTTC
NA	12	TRBV7-9	TRBJ2-7	NA	CASSLGLHEQYF	TGTGCCAGCAGCTTAGGTCTCCACGAGCAGTACTTC
NA	13	TRBV20-1	TRBJ2-5	TRBD1	CSARGPGGETQYF	TGCAGTGCTAGAGGCCCAGGGGGAGAGACCCAGTACTTC
NA	17	TRBV7-9	TRBJ1-5	NA	CASSFGTGGRSNQPQHF	TGTGCCAGCAGCTTTGGCACAGGAGGGCGCAGCAATCAGCCCCAGCATTTT
few	13	TRBV12-3/TRBV12-4	TRBJ2-3	NA	CASRPGSTDTQYF	TGTGCCAGCAGGCCCGGAAGCACAGATACGCAGTATTTT